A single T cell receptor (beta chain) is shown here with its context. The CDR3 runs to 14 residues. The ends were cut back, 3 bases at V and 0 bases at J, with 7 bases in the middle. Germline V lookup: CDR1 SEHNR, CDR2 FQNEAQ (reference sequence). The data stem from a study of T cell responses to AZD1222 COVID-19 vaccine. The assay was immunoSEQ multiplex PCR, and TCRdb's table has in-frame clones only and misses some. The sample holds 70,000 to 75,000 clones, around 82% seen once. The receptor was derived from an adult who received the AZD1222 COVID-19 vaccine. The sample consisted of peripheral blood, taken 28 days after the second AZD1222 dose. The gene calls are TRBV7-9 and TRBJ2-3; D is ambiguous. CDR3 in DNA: TGTGCCAGCAGCTTCGGCACTAGCACAGATACGCAGTATTTT. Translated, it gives CASSFGTSTDTQYF.